A selection of T cell receptor beta chains follows, all from one sample in a study of T cells in Graves' hyperthyroidism and ophthalmopathy. TCRdb recomputed calls from the multiplex PCR reads with MiXCR, one row per CDR3 protein. The sample consists of 75,000 to 100,000 distinct CDR3 sequences, roughly 49% of them appearing once. Sample: blood. Receptors were obtained from a woman aged 35 to 49 with Graves' hyperthyroidism. Both conserved end residues are trimmed from each CDR3. Rows give clone size only sometimes, using once, few, many, or a class for an expanded clone.

J	V	size	CDR3
TRBJ1-2	TRBV19	many	ASMSVGAVGYT
TRBJ1-2	TRBV25-1	NA	ASQNGWRGYT
TRBJ2-2	TRBV12-3/TRBV12-4	many	ASTAEGKGYTGELF
TRBJ1-4	TRBV20-1	NA	SAKDRFNEKLS
TRBJ1-6	TRBV20-1	NA	SAYQGASPLH
TRBJ1-1	TRBV2	once	ASSDPNFRAGVTEAF
TRBJ2-1	TRBV12-3/TRBV12-4	NA	ASSLRRPYNEQF
TRBJ1-2	TRBV20-1	many	SAVPDRGNYGYT
TRBJ2-6	TRBV7-3	NA	ASGEGRLTEA
TRBJ2-7	TRBV15	NA	VTSRDLTGAHYEQY
TRBJ1-5	TRBV10-3	NA	AFTGTGGGQPQH
TRBJ2-2	TRBV5-1	NA	ASSLGTSGWTGELF
TRBJ1-5	TRBV7-2	NA	ASAGTAYQETQH
TRBJ2-7	TRBV2	many	ASRFMAGEQY
TRBJ1-1	TRBV29-1	NA	SVEVAAEAF
TRBJ1-2	TRBV20-1	NA	SAPGQYGYT
TRBJ2-5	TRBV20-1	many	SAEPSGRMETQY
TRBJ2-7	TRBV7-9	many	ASSLAQTYEQY